Included here is one T cell receptor (beta chain) sequence, with context. The assay was immunoSEQ multiplex PCR, and TCRdb's table has in-frame clones only and misses some. This repertoire shows 90,000 to 110,000 clones, 81% found once; its top ten account for 30% to 45%. This entry comes from a study of blood T cell repertoires in COVID-19. Sequencing input: peripheral blood. The clonotype comes from a man older than 75 with acute or convalescent COVID-19.

CDR3 sequence: CASSLSAGGYNEQFF. CDR3 nucleotides: TGTGCCAGCAGCTTATCAGCGGGAGGGTACAATGAGCAGTTCTTC. The chain has TRBV7-3 and TRBJ2-1; 10 positions match TRBD2. The trim removed 2 bases at V and 4 bases at J, leaving 2 bases unmatched. CDR1 SGHTA and CDR2 FQGTGA come from the germline V gene. This CDR3 is built from 15 residues. The full variable domain, completed using reference TRBV7-3 and TRBJ2-1, is GAGVSQTPSNKVTEKGKYVELRCDPISGHTALYWYRQSLGQGPEFLIYFQGTGAADDSGLPNDRFFAVRPEGSVSTLKIQRTERGDSAVYLCASSLSAGGYNEQFFGPGTRLTVL.